The entry that follows covers one T cell receptor (beta chain) sequence. This sample stems from a study of blood T cell repertoires in COVID-19. J lost 3 bases, V lost 7 bases, and 6 bases had no gene match. Germline V CDR1 and CDR2: MNHEY, SVGAGI. The CDR3 is 13 residues long. Libraries were prepared by immunoSEQ multiplex PCR; TCRdb keeps only in-frame clonotypes and omits some of them. The sample holds 100,000 to 150,000 clones; around 89% are singletons and the top ten take around 19%. The specimen was peripheral blood. V gene TRBV6-5 combines with J gene TRBJ2-7; 7 nucleotides match TRBD1. This receptor was obtained from a man aged 50-59 years with active or convalescent COVID-19. CDR3 sequence: CASISDRDYEQYF. The CDR3 nucleotides are TGTGCCAGCATCTCAGACAGGGACTACGAGCAGTACTTC.